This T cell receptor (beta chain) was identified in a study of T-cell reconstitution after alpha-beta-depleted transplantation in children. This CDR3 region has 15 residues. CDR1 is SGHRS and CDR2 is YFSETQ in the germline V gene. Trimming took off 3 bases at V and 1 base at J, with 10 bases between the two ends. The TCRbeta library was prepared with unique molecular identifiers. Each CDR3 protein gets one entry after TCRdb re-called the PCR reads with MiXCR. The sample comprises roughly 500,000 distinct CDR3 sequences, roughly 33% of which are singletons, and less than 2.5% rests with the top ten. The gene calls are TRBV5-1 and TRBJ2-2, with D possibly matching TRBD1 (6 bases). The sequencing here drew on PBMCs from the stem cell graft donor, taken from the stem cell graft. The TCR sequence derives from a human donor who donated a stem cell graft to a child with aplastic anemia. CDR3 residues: CASSSQTGNTGELFF. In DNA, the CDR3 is TGCGCCAGCAGCTCCCAGACAGGGAACACCGGGGAGCTGTTTTTT.